This T cell receptor beta chain was observed in a study of lymphopenia after photon versus proton radiotherapy. Study-wide points: Only patients who died were analyzed for survival; proton advantage is unproven. After the lymphocyte nadir, photon-treated repertoires showed oligoclonal expansion, especially of CD8+ Temra cells. Relative stability marked proton patients; photon patients lost diversity and naive cells.

The germline gives CDR1 SGHRS, CDR2 YFSETQ. Trimming took 4 bases from V and 3 from J; bases not matched to a gene: 15. The CDR3 length is 19 residues. Regarding this clone: Its antigen is not identified.

Here immunoSEQ multiplex PCR was the method, and the copy in TCRdb shows in-frame clones only, minus some. The sample holds roughly 58,000 clones; approximately 90% are singletons and the top ten take 13%. The chain is built from TRBV5-1 and TRBJ1-5, with 11 positions matching TRBD1. The receptor comes from an elderly man with esophageal cancer. Sequences were derived from peripheral blood, sampled from a patient treated with proton-based radiotherapy. The CDR3 region is CASSPGSGQGALSNQPQHF. DNA for the CDR3: TGCGCCAGCAGCCCTGGAAGCGGACAGGGGGCACTATCCAATCAGCCCCAGCATTTT. Complete variable domain (other parts from reference TRBV5-1 and TRBJ1-5): KAGVTQTPRYLIKTRGQQVTLSCSPISGHRSVSWYQQTPGQGLQFLFEYFSETQRNKGNFPGRFSGRQFSNSRSEMNVSTLELGDSALYLCASSPGSGQGALSNQPQHFGDGTRLSIL.